The 24 T cell receptor beta chains below come from one sample, sequenced in a study of blood T cell repertoires in COVID-19. Repertoires were generated with immunoSEQ multiplex PCR, while TCRdb's copy carries only in-frame clones and drops some. The sample carries approximately 170,000 clones, around 83% recorded once. The sequencing input was peripheral blood. All receptors derive from a woman in her sixties or seventies with COVID-19, enrolled during active disease.

The V gene is TRBV7-2, the J gene TRBJ1-5; the match to TRBD1 covers 8 bases. V lost 5 bases to trimming and J lost 4 bases; unmatched junction nucleotides: 7. Germline assignment: CDR1 SGHTA and CDR2 FQGNSA. The length of the CDR3 is 15 residues. The CDR3 DNA sequence: TGTGCCAGCAGCGACCGGACAGGGAGAAATCAGCCCCAGCATTTT. Translation gives CASSDRTGRNQPQHF. The entire variable domain, with the rest obtained from reference TRBV7-2 and TRBJ1-5, is as follows: GAGVSQSPSNKVTEKGKDVELRCDPISGHTALYWYRQSLGQGLEFLIYFQGNSAPDKSGLPSDRFSAERTGGSVSTLTIQRTQQEDSAVYLCASSDRTGRNQPQHFGDGTRLSIL.

The gene calls are TRBV28 and TRBJ1-5, with D hard to call. Germline values: CDR1 MDHEN, CDR2 SYDVKM. V was clipped by 1 base and J by 7 bases, with 11 bases between them. The CDR3 is 14 residues long. The CDR3 nucleotides read TGTGCCAGCAGTTTATATGGGAGGGAACAGCCCCAGCATTTT. Translation gives CASSLYGREQPQHF.

CDR3: CASRPGTATSNTEAFF. Written as DNA, the CDR3 is TGTGCCAGCAGACCAGGGACAGCGACTTCTAACACTGAAGCTTTCTTT. V is TRBV28 and J is TRBJ1-1; 7 nucleotides align to TRBD1. Germline V lookup: CDR1 MDHEN, CDR2 SYDVKM. V lost 6 bases, J lost 2 bases, and 12 bases stayed unmatched. This CDR3 comprises 16 residues.

V gene TRBV7-6 combines with J gene TRBJ2-1, with 11 bases that match TRBD2. Trimming cost V 4 bases and J 8 bases; bases outside gene matches: 7. CDR3 length: 15 residues. CDR1 and CDR2 from the germline V gene are SGHVS and FNYEAQ. For the CDR3, the DNA is TGTGCCAGCAGCTACCTGGGACTAGCGGTTGATGAGCAGTTCTTC. Translation gives CASSYLGLAVDEQFF. Full variable domain (outside the CDR3, taken from reference TRBV7-6 and TRBJ2-1): GAGVSQSPRYKVTKRGQDVALRCDPISGHVSLYWYRQALGQGPEFLTYFNYEAQQDKSGLPNDRFSAERPEGSISTLTIQRTEQRDSAMYRCASSYLGLAVDEQFFGPGTRLTVL.

A note on this clone: Other DNA sequences in this sample translate to the same CDR3. The CDR3: CASSPGQGSYEQYF. The CDR3 DNA is TGTGCCAGCTCACCGGGACAGGGATCGTACGAGCAGTACTTC. This chain joins TRBV18 and TRBJ2-7; 9 bases match TRBD1. The V gene end was trimmed by 3 bases and the J gene end by 4 bases; junction bases not matched to a gene: 4. Germline V lookup: CDR1 KGHSH, CDR2 LQKENI. This CDR3 region has 14 residues.

The V call is TRBV15, the J call TRBJ2-2; 10 nucleotides match TRBD1. V dropped 5 bases and J dropped 6; count of bases not matched to a gene: 15. CDR1 LNHNV and CDR2 YYDKDF come from the germline V gene (reference sequence). This CDR3 comprises 18 residues. CDR3 bases: TGTGCCACCAGCCTAGGACAGGGGGTGATGGGAAAGTCCGGGGAGCTGTTTTTT. As protein: CATSLGQGVMGKSGELFF.

The chain recombines TRBV7-2 with TRBJ2-1; unclear D gene. The CDR3 has 15 amino acids. In germline, CDR1 is SGHTA, CDR2 FQGNSA. The V gene lost 1 base and the J gene lost 4 bases, with 11 bases spanning the gap. The CDR3 loop reads CASSLVASGYNEQFF. The CDR3 DNA reads TGTGCCAGCAGCTTAGTGGCAAGTGGTTACAATGAGCAGTTCTTC. The full variable domain, in which reference TRBV7-2 and TRBJ2-1 provide the parts outside the CDR3, is GAGVSQSPSNKVTEKGKDVELRCDPISGHTALYWYRQSLGQGLEFLIYFQGNSAPDKSGLPSDRFSAERTGGSVSTLTIQRTQQEDSAVYLCASSLVASGYNEQFFGPGTRLTVL.

The rearrangement uses TRBV7-2 and TRBJ1-2; TRBD1 is a possible D gene (5 bases). V was clipped by 0 bases and J by 7 bases, with 15 bases between them. The germline V gene has CDR1 SGHTA and CDR2 FQGNSA. CDR3 size: 15 residues. The CDR3 nucleotides read TGTGCCAGCAGCTTAGCGGCAGGAACCGGGGGTGGCTACACCTTC. It specifies CASSLAAGTGGGYTF.

The chain joins TRBV10-3 to TRBJ1-6, with TRBD1 matching over 7 bases. The V and J ends lost 6 bases and 9 bases, in that order; junction bases with no gene match: 5. The CDR3 is 13 residues long. Looked up from germline, CDR1 is ENHRY and CDR2 is SYGVKD. The chain's CDR3 is CAISRDSPSPLHF. CDR3 nucleotides: TGTGCCATCAGCCGGGACAGCCCTTCACCCCTCCACTTT.

The V call is TRBV27, the J call TRBJ2-7, with D perhaps matching TRBD2 (6 bases). The germline V gene has CDR1 MNHEY and CDR2 SMNVEV (reference sequence). Trimming stripped 6 bases from V and 4 bases from J, with 22 bases between. This CDR3 region has 16 residues. The CDR3 reads CASSLNPSGAQYEQYF. The CDR3 nucleotides are TGTGCCAGCAGCCTCAACCCATCGGGAGCCCAGTACGAGCAGTACTTC.

This chain joins TRBV5-4 and TRBJ2-6; D may be TRBD2 (5 bases). The V gene's germline CDR1 is SGHNT and CDR2 YYREEE (reference sequence). The CDR3 sequence is 13 residues long. CDR3 sequence reads: CAWAGSGANVLTF. In DNA form, the CDR3 reads TGTGCTTGGGCGGGTTCTGGGGCCAACGTCCTGACTTTC. Supplemented by reference TRBV5-4 and TRBJ2-6, the full variable domain reads ETGVTQSPTHLIKTRGQQVTLRCSSQSGHNTVSWYQQALGQGPQFIFQYYREEENGRGNFPPRFSGLQFPNYSSELNVNALELDDSALYLCAWAGSGANVLTFGAGSRLTVL.

This chain uses TRBV3-1 (or the pseudogene TRBV3-2) with TRBJ2-7, with D perhaps TRBD2 (6 bases). Germline values: CDR1 LGHDT, CDR2 YNNKEL (reference sequence). The CDR3 loop spans 16 amino acids. Trimming removed 4 bases from V and 2 bases from J, with 18 bases in between. The CDR3 nucleotides read TGTGCCAGCAGCCTAAGAGTGGGTAGCGGCGCCTACGAGCAGTACTTC. It encodes CASSLRVGSGAYEQYF.

The genes are TRBV2 and TRBJ2-7, with a tentative D call TRBD1 (5 bases). CDR3 size: 12 residues. Germline V lookup: CDR1 SNHLY, CDR2 FYNNEI. Trimming cost V 6 bases and J 3 bases, with 9 bases left between them. DNA for the CDR3: TGTGCCAGCAGAGACGACAGCTACGAGCAGTACTTC. Residues: CASRDDSYEQYF. Looking up the rest from reference TRBV2 and TRBJ2-7 gives the full variable domain: EPEVTQTPSHQVTQMGQEVILRCVPISNHLYFYWYRQILGQKVEFLVSFYNNEISEKSEIFDDQFSVERPDGSNFTLKIRSTKLEDSAMYFCASRDDSYEQYFGPGTRLTVT.

The chain links TRBV28 to TRBJ2-5; 9 nucleotides agree with TRBD2. The CDR3 spans 17 residues. V lost 6 bases and J lost 4; bases outside the gene matches: 15. Germline CDR1 is MDHEN and CDR2 is SYDVKM. The CDR3 sequence is CASSLGLARNNRETQYF. DNA for the CDR3: TGTGCCAGCAGCTTGGGACTAGCTCGAAATAATCGAGAGACCCAGTACTTC.

The chain joins TRBV6-5 to TRBJ2-3; 10 bases are shared with TRBD1. This CDR3 region has 15 residues. J was trimmed by 5 bases and V by 4 bases; bases with no gene match: 6. CDR1 and CDR2 from the germline V gene are MNHEY and SVGAGI. CDR3 amino acids: CASSSPGQGKDTQYF. The CDR3 region has the DNA TGTGCCAGCAGTTCACCGGGACAGGGGAAAGATACGCAGTATTTT.

The chain couples TRBV5-1 to TRBJ2-5; 11 bases map to TRBD2. The CDR3 has 15 residues. Trimming at V came to 3 bases and at J to 5 bases, leaving 6 bases not matched to a gene. Germline V gene data show CDR1 as SGHRS and CDR2 as YFSETQ. DNA for the CDR3: TGCGCCAGCAGCTCTACTAGCGGGAGCTGGGAGACCCAGTACTTC. Its translation: CASSSTSGSWETQYF.

Only one count was recorded for this clone. V is TRBV5-1 and J is TRBJ2-1; tentatively, D is TRBD2 (6 bases). CDR1 and CDR2 (germline): SGHRS, YFSETQ. This CDR3 has 17 amino acids. Trimming left V 0 bases short and J 0 bases short, with 13 bases between. Here the CDR3 DNA reads TGCGCCAGCAGCTTGGTGGCTAGCGCAAGCTCCTACAATGAGCAGTTCTTC. Amino acids: CASSLVASASSYNEQFF.

The J gene is TRBJ2-3, the V gene TRBV30; D may be TRBD1 (7 bases). CDR3 length: 13 residues. Trimming cost V 8 bases and J 1 base, with 13 bases left between them. CDR1 is GTSNPN, CDR2 SVGIG, per germline (reference sequence). DNA of the CDR3: TGTGCCCGGGGGACAGACGGCACAGATACGCAGTATTTT. Protein product: CARGTDGTDTQYF.

The chain has TRBV27 and TRBJ2-7; 9 bases line up with TRBD1. The CDR3 loop spans 19 amino acids. The germline V gene encodes CDR1 MNHEY and CDR2 SMNVEV (reference sequence). J lost 7 bases, V lost 1 base, and 20 bases had no gene match. CDR3 amino acids: CASSLFVDQTGGAVGEQYF. The CDR3 bases are TGTGCCAGCAGTTTATTTGTGGACCAGACAGGGGGTGCGGTAGGGGAGCAGTACTTC.

The gene calls are TRBV29-1 and TRBJ2-1, with D possibly TRBD2 on 7 matching bases. This CDR3 comprises 14 residues. Trimming left V 8 bases short and J 8 bases short, with 22 bases between. Germline V gives CDR1 SQVTM, CDR2 ANQGSEA. DNA for the CDR3: TGCAGCTCCAACAGGCTAGCGGAGGGGGATGAGCAGTTCTTC. Amino acids: CSSNRLAEGDEQFF.

The V and J genes are TRBV5-4 and TRBJ1-2; D ambiguous. V was pared by 5 bases and J by 7 bases, with 12 bases between. Germline loops: CDR1 SGHNT, CDR2 YYREEE (reference sequence). This CDR3 spans 12 amino acids. Here the CDR3 reads CASRYDAGGYTF. CDR3 bases: TGTGCCAGCAGATACGACGCGGGTGGCTACACCTTC.

This clone was seen more than once but under ten times. This sequence joins TRBV28 and TRBJ1-6; no clear D gene. Trimming took off 6 bases at V and 6 bases at J, with 15 bases between the two ends. CDR3 size: 15 residues. Germline CDR1 and CDR2: MDHEN and SYDVKM. CDR3 DNA sequence: TGTGCCAGCAGCACGGCAGGACTTCTTAATTCACCCCTCCACTTT. This codes for CASSTAGLLNSPLHF.

The V gene is TRBV24-1, the J gene TRBJ2-3; 10 bases agree with TRBD2. With 2 bases clipped from V and 3 bases from J, the junction kept 10 bases outside the gene matches. This CDR3 spans 18 amino acids. Germline V lookup: CDR1 KGHDR, CDR2 SFDVKD. CDR3: CATSDSLASGSGTDTQYF. The CDR3 DNA sequence: TGTGCCACCAGTGATTCCCTGGCTAGCGGGAGCGGGACAGATACGCAGTATTTT.

This rearrangement joins TRBV6-2 or TRBV6-3 to TRBJ1-2, with 9 bases aligning to TRBD1. The V gene's germline CDR1 is MNHEY and CDR2 SVGEGT. The V and J ends lost 2 bases and 0 bases, in that order; junction bases with no gene match: 7. There are 17 residues in the CDR3. Here the CDR3 DNA reads TGTGCCAGCAGTTACGACGGGACAGGGCGAGCTAACTATGGCTACACCTTC. It yields the protein CASSYDGTGRANYGYTF.